These T cell receptor beta chains were read from a single sample in a study of CD8+ T cells in alopecia areata. The protocol was immunoSEQ multiplex PCR, while the TCRdb copy is restricted to in-frame clones and leaves out a portion. The table has approximately 220,000 clones, 30% to 40% seen once. The material was CD4+ T cells sorted from blood, obtained between weeks 30 and 35, from a patient treated with tofacitinib. These TCRs come from a human donor with alopecia areata. The CDR3 runs from the conserved cysteine through the conserved F or W. A D gene is named only where the DNA matches it firmly. Clone size is stated in some rows and not others, as once, few, many or a class when expanded.

clone_size	j_call	v_call	d_call	cdr3_nt	cdr3_aa
-	TRBJ2-1	TRBV5-1	-	TGCGCCAGCGGGGGAGGACAAGTCTACAATGAGCAGTTCTTC	CASGGGQVYNEQFF
-	TRBJ2-1	TRBV4-2	-	TGTGCCAGCAGCCAGCCGCGGAACAATGAGCAGTTCTTC	CASSQPRNNEQFF
many	TRBJ2-7	TRBV7-9	-	TGTGCCAGCAGCCCCTACTCGACGCACAGCTCCTACGAGCAGTACTTC	CASSPYSTHSSYEQYF
-	TRBJ2-3	TRBV7-3	-	TGTGCCAGCAGCTTAAACCCTAGCACAGATACGCAGTATTTT	CASSLNPSTDTQYF
many	TRBJ1-4	TRBV7-9	-	TGTGCCAGCAGCCCTGGAAGTGAAAAACTGTTTTTT	CASSPGSEKLFF
few	TRBJ2-7	TRBV2	TRBD2	TGTGCCAGCAGTGTGACTAGCCCCACCGAGCAGTACTTC	CASSVTSPTEQYF
-	TRBJ2-1	TRBV30	-	TGTGCGTGCAGGAAAGAGCTTTATGAGCAGTTCTTC	CACRKELYEQFF
-	TRBJ2-1	TRBV9	-	TGTGCCAGCAGCGTCAGAGGGCGGGACTACAATGAGCAGTTCTTC	CASSVRGRDYNEQFF
few	TRBJ2-1	TRBV5-1	TRBD2	TGCGCCAGCAGCTCTAGCGGGAGGGCCTACAATGAGCAGTTCTTC	CASSSSGRAYNEQFF
-	TRBJ1-5	TRBV15	-	TGTGCCACCAGCAGGCTTCGGGACTTTAGCAATCAGCCCCAGCATTTT	CATSRLRDFSNQPQHF
few	TRBJ1-2	TRBV6-1	TRBD1	TGTGCCAGCAGTCGGGGACAGAGCAACTATGGCTACACCTTC	CASSRGQSNYGYTF
-	TRBJ2-1	TRBV11-2	-	TGTGCCAGCAGCTTAATCACGGGGCCTACCTACAATGAGCAGTTCTTC	CASSLITGPTYNEQFF
few	TRBJ2-6	TRBV30	-	TGTGCCTGGAGTGTAAGAGGGACTGGGGCCAACGTCCTGACTTTC	CAWSVRGTGANVLTF
-	TRBJ2-7	TRBV30	-	TGTGCCTGTCTAGGCGGAAACTCCTACGAGCAGTACTTC	CACLGGNSYEQYF
once	TRBJ2-3	TRBV6-5	-	TGTGCCAGCAGTGCCGCCGGTTTAGATACGCAGTATTTT	CASSAAGLDTQYF
few	TRBJ1-6	TRBV7-9	-	TGTGCCAGCAGCTTCGGGACGAAGGATTCACCCCTCCACTTT	CASSFGTKDSPLHF
-	TRBJ2-3	TRBV5-4	-	TGTGCCAGCACCTGGCACGATAGGGATACGCAGTATTTT	CASTWHDRDTQYF
few	TRBJ2-3	TRBV29-1	-	TGCAGCTCCCGGCCCCTACTGAGCACAGATACGCAGTATTTT	CSSRPLLSTDTQYF
few	TRBJ1-5	TRBV6-6	TRBD1	TGTGCCAGCAGGGGACTCGACAGGGGGCATCAGCCCCAGCATTTT	CASRGLDRGHQPQHF
-	TRBJ1-1	TRBV7-2	-	TGTGCCAGCACTGCCCCGGGACGGATGAACACTGAAGCTTTCTTT	CASTAPGRMNTEAFF
-	TRBJ2-5	TRBV6-4	-	TGTGCCAGCAGTGACCTAGAGACCCAGTACTTC	CASSDLETQYF
-	TRBJ2-7	TRBV7-9	TRBD2	TGTGCCAGCAGCTTAGCGGGAGGGTTGAACGAGCAGTACTTC	CASSLAGGLNEQYF
once	TRBJ2-7	TRBV6-1	-	TGTGCCAGTTCATCGGGGCCATACGAGCAGTACTTC	CASSSGPYEQYF
-	TRBJ1-1	TRBV30	TRBD1	TGTGCCTGGAGGACCCCCCCGTACAGGGGATTACGGACTGAAGCTTTCTTT	CAWRTPPYRGLRTEAFF
-	TRBJ1-4	TRBV7-9	TRBD1	TGTGCCAGCAGCTTAGCGGACAGGGGGCGGCGAGTGGATGAAAAACTGTTTTTT	CASSLADRGRRVDEKLFF
few	TRBJ2-3	TRBV6-5	TRBD2	TGTGCCAGCAGTTCCACTAGCGGGAGTGTAAATTTT	CASSSTSGSVNF
-	TRBJ1-4	TRBV6-5	-	TGTGCCAGCAGTTACTCGAGTGCGGGAGGTGAAAAACTGTTTTTT	CASSYSSAGGEKLFF
few	TRBJ1-1	TRBV5-1	TRBD1	TGCGCCAGCAGCTTGGAGGGGGCAACTGAAGCTTTCTTT	CASSLEGATEAFF
few	TRBJ2-1	TRBV14	TRBD2	TGTGCCAGCAGCCCTCGTGATAGGCGGGGGATAGATGAGCAGTTCTTC	CASSPRDRRGIDEQFF
-	TRBJ2-2	TRBV29-1	TRBD2	TGCAGCGTTGCCGTAGCGGGGGGGCCCGGCGGGGAGCTGTTTTTT	CSVAVAGGPGGELFF
-	TRBJ1-6	TRBV4-1	-	TGCGCCAGCAGCCCCTTACCAAGGCAGCAAAATTCACCCCTCCACTTT	CASSPLPRQQNSPLHF
few	TRBJ2-7	TRBV28	TRBD2	TGTGCCAGCAGTTCCGGGACTAGCCAATACGAGCAGTACTTC	CASSSGTSQYEQYF
once	TRBJ2-1	TRBV4-2	-	TGTGCCAGCAGCCCGGGCCAGAGAAGCGGATCCTACAATGAGCAGTTCTTC	CASSPGQRSGSYNEQFF
-	TRBJ2-1	TRBV15	-	TGTGCCACCAGCGGGGCCTACAATGAGCAGTTCTTC	CATSGAYNEQFF
-	TRBJ2-7	TRBV18	TRBD2	TGTGCCAGCTCCGAGAGCGGGACCCCCTACGAGCAGTACTTC	CASSESGTPYEQYF
-	TRBJ1-3	TRBV2	-	TGTGCCAGCACGGCAGGGGCCCACTCTGGAAACACCATATATTTT	CASTAGAHSGNTIYF
few	TRBJ1-4	TRBV6-1	-	TGTGCCAGCAGTGACTCTCAGGGGAGAAAACTGTTTTTT	CASSDSQGRKLFF
few	TRBJ1-5	TRBV6-5	-	TGTGCCAGCAGTACAGACAGGACAAGCAATCAGCCCCAGCATTTT	CASSTDRTSNQPQHF
-	TRBJ1-2	TRBV5-1	TRBD1	TGCGCCAGCAGCCTCCAACGACAGGGACCTATGGGCTACACCTTC	CASSLQRQGPMGYTF